The rows below give T cell receptor beta chains drawn from one sample of a study of beta chain features in type 1 diabetes. Sequenced by immunoSEQ multiplex PCR; TCRdb stores in-frame clones only, minus some. This sample has roughly 350,000 clones, with 8.5% to 10% found just once. Sequencing was done on a sample of central memory CD4+ T cells from blood. These receptors were taken from a man under 40 with type 1 diabetes. Each CDR3 is given with its conserved first and last residue. A D gene is named only where the DNA matches it firmly. Clone size is not always given. Where it is, it says once, few, many or a class for expanded clones.

V gene	J gene	CDR3 length	D gene	clone size	CDR3 protein	CDR3 DNA
TRBV10-3	TRBJ1-2	12	-	many	CAISAQNYGYTF	TGTGCCATCAGTGCACAGAACTATGGCTACACCTTC
TRBV28	TRBJ2-7	14	-	-	CASSKILQQYEQYF	TGTGCCAGCAGCAAAATTTTACAACAATACGAGCAGTACTTC
TRBV5-1	TRBJ2-7	14	-	-	CASHSGTAGREQYF	TGCGCCAGCCACTCCGGGACAGCGGGGCGCGAGCAGTACTTC
TRBV7-8	TRBJ2-7	13	-	-	CASSLNSGDLQYF	TGTGCCAGCAGCTTAAACTCCGGGGATTTGCAGTACTTC
TRBV7-2	TRBJ2-3	14	TRBD1	few	CASSWDRGQVTQYF	TGTGCCAGCAGCTGGGACAGGGGACAAGTCACGCAGTATTTT
TRBV7-2	TRBJ2-2	15	TRBD1	-	CASSWPGQTTGELFF	TGTGCCAGCAGCTGGCCGGGACAGACTACCGGGGAGCTGTTTTTT
TRBV18	TRBJ2-2	15	-	-	CASSPGRGISGELFF	TGTGCCAGCTCACCAGGGCGGGGCATCTCCGGGGAGCTGTTTTTT
TRBV5-1	TRBJ2-2	16	TRBD2	-	CASSGTSGSGSGELFF	TGCGCCAGCAGCGGGACTAGCGGGAGTGGATCCGGGGAGCTGTTTTTT
TRBV5-4	TRBJ2-3	17	TRBD2	few	CASSLAGGLAATDTQYF	TGTGCCAGCAGCTTGGCAGGGGGACTAGCGGCCACAGATACGCAGTATTTT
TRBV11-2	TRBJ2-7	14	-	-	CASSLSGSSYEQYF	TGTGCCAGCAGCTTGTCCGGTAGCTCCTACGAGCAGTACTTC
TRBV5-1	TRBJ2-7	14	TRBD2	-	CASNCSGRAGEQYF	TGCGCCAGCAACTGCAGCGGGAGGGCGGGCGAGCAGTACTTC
TRBV7-9	TRBJ2-7	16	TRBD2	-	CASSREGVVGNYEQYF	TGTGCCAGCAGCCGGGAGGGGGTGGTCGGGAACTACGAGCAGTACTTC
TRBV7-3	TRBJ2-1	14	TRBD1	-	CASSYGTGGNEQFF	TGTGCCAGCAGCTACGGGACAGGGGGCAATGAGCAGTTCTTC
TRBV7-9	TRBJ1-2	15	TRBD1	few	CASSSPDRGLRGYTF	TGTGCCAGCAGCAGCCCGGACAGGGGGCTTCGTGGCTACACCTTC
TRBV25-1	TRBJ2-6	17	TRBD2	-	CASRNEGGDSGANVLTF	TGTGCCAGCAGAAATGAGGGAGGGGACTCTGGGGCCAACGTCCTGACTTTC
TRBV4-1	TRBJ2-7	15	TRBD1	-	CASSLGQGSNYEQYF	TGCGCCAGCAGCCTCGGACAGGGCTCGAACTACGAGCAGTACTTC
TRBV7-2	TRBJ2-5	15	TRBD2	-	CASSSRAGVGETQYF	TGTGCCAGCAGCTCTCGAGCGGGAGTGGGAGAGACCCAGTACTTC
TRBV27	TRBJ1-2	16	TRBD1	-	CASSPPGGASRSGYTF	TGTGCCAGCAGCCCCCCAGGGGGCGCCTCCCGGAGTGGCTACACCTTC
TRBV7-9	TRBJ1-1	14	-	few	CASTRDRANTEAFF	TGTGCCAGCACCCGAGATCGAGCGAACACTGAAGCTTTCTTT
TRBV30	TRBJ2-5	16	-	-	CAWSETPGLIKETQYF	TGTGCCTGGAGTGAAACCCCGGGACTCATTAAAGAGACCCAGTACTTC
TRBV30	TRBJ1-1	13	-	-	CAWSVGGNTEAFF	TGTGCCTGGAGTGTAGGGGGTAACACTGAAGCTTTCTTT
TRBV30	TRBJ2-6	14	-	few	CAWDKTAGANVLTF	TGTGCCTGGGATAAGACAGCCGGGGCCAACGTCCTGACTTTC
TRBV4-1	TRBJ1-3	15	-	few	CASSQASNRGNTIYF	TGCGCCAGCAGCCAAGCTTCAAACCGCGGAAACACCATATATTTT
TRBV28	TRBJ2-7	14	TRBD2	few	CASRRAGGPHEQYF	TGTGCCAGCAGAAGGGCGGGAGGGCCCCACGAGCAGTACTTC
TRBV11-2	TRBJ1-3	14	-	-	CASSPDTFGNTIYF	TGTGCCAGCAGCCCGGACACGTTTGGAAACACCATATATTTT
TRBV6-5	TRBJ2-1	14	TRBD2	-	CASTRGLAGREQFF	TGTGCCAGCACCCGGGGACTAGCGGGACGAGAGCAGTTCTTC
TRBV7-2	TRBJ1-1	17	TRBD1	few	CASSQAGTGWENTEAFF	TGTGCCAGCAGCCAAGCTGGGACAGGGTGGGAGAACACTGAAGCTTTCTTT
TRBV10-3	TRBJ2-3	17	TRBD2	many	CAISEAAGKRDTDTQYF	TGTGCCATCAGTGAGGCAGCGGGGAAGAGGGACACAGATACGCAGTATTTT
TRBV6-6	TRBJ1-1	14	-	-	CASSERVRNTEAFF	TGTGCCAGCAGTGAGAGGGTTCGTAACACTGAAGCTTTCTTT
TRBV25-1	TRBJ1-2	14	TRBD1	-	CASSSPSGQHGYTF	TGTGCCAGCAGTTCCCCCTCGGGACAGCATGGCTACACCTTC
TRBV9	TRBJ1-1	14	TRBD1	-	CASSPRTGWAEAFF	TGTGCCAGCAGCCCTCGGACAGGGTGGGCTGAAGCTTTCTTT
TRBV5-1	TRBJ1-3	18	TRBD1	-	CASSRWTGGNYSGNTIYF	TGCGCCAGCAGCCGATGGACAGGGGGAAACTACTCTGGAAACACCATATATTTT
TRBV7-2	TRBJ2-7	15	-	many	CASSLDGTRSYEQYF	TGTGCCAGCAGCTTAGACGGGACGCGGTCCTACGAGCAGTACTTC
TRBV9	TRBJ2-1	15	TRBD2	many	CASSAAGTSGHEQFF	TGTGCCAGCAGCGCGGCCGGGACTAGCGGCCATGAGCAGTTCTTC
TRBV5-4	TRBJ2-1	15	TRBD2	few	CASSLELAGGGEQFF	TGTGCCAGCAGCTTGGAACTAGCGGGAGGGGGCGAGCAGTTCTTC
TRBV30	TRBJ2-7	10	-	-	CAWGTGRQYF	TGTGCCTGGGGAACGGGTCGGCAGTACTTC
TRBV28	TRBJ1-2	16	-	few	CASLRDKSAANYGYTF	TGTGCCAGCCTCCGGGACAAGAGTGCCGCTAACTATGGCTACACCTTC
TRBV11-2	TRBJ2-3	14	-	-	CASSSSSYTDTQYF	TGTGCCAGCAGCTCCAGTTCGTACACAGATACGCAGTATTTT
TRBV4-2	TRBJ2-5	14	TRBD2	few	CASSQQVGGETQYF	TGTGCCAGCAGCCAGCAAGTGGGAGGGGAGACCCAGTACTTC
TRBV5-1	TRBJ2-1	15	TRBD2	few	CASSLVGTRGDEQFF	TGCGCCAGCAGCTTGGTGGGGACTAGAGGGGATGAGCAGTTCTTC
TRBV27	TRBJ2-4	14	TRBD1	few	CASSLGQGRGIQYF	TGTGCCAGCAGTCTCGGACAGGGGAGAGGCATTCAGTACTTC
TRBV9	TRBJ1-2	11	-	-	CASSVLHGYTF	TGTGCCAGCAGCGTGCTCCATGGCTACACCTTC
TRBV19	TRBJ2-1	15	-	many	CASSIGRSSYNEQFF	TGTGCCAGTAGTATAGGCCGAAGCTCCTACAATGAGCAGTTCTTC
TRBV21-1	TRBJ2-7	15	-	-	CASSPGLAEFYEQYF	TGTGCCAGCAGCCCCGGACTAGCGGAGTTCTACGAGCAGTACTTC
TRBV6-6	TRBJ1-5	14	-	-	CASVTDGYNQPQHF	TGTGCCAGCGTCACAGATGGTTACAATCAGCCCCAGCATTTT
TRBV28	TRBJ2-7	12	-	-	CASSLKGYEQYF	TGTGCGAGCAGTTTAAAGGGGTATGAGCAGTACTTC
TRBV6-6	TRBJ2-7	16	TRBD2	-	CASSYSGVAGRYEQYF	TGTGCCAGCAGTTACTCAGGGGTAGCGGGCCGGTACGAGCAGTACTTC
TRBV9	TRBJ1-3	16	TRBD1	-	CASSVQTGVSGNTIYF	TGTGCCAGCAGCGTACAGACAGGGGTCTCTGGAAACACCATATATTTT
TRBV10-3	TRBJ2-1	14	TRBD1	many	CAISERDRVYEQFF	TGTGCCATCAGTGAGCGAGACAGGGTCTATGAGCAGTTCTTC